The 6 T cell receptor beta chains given below trace back to one sample, sequenced in a study of technical replicates of blood from a few donors. Repertoires were generated with immunoSEQ multiplex PCR, while TCRdb's copy carries only in-frame clones and drops some. The sample lists approximately 70,000 clones, 92% occurring once. Material for sequencing was T cells isolated from PBMCs. These receptors all stem from a human donor in good health.

This chain links TRBV5-1 with TRBJ1-4; TRBD1 might be the D (5 bases). Germline V gene lookup returns CDR1 SGHRS and CDR2 YFSETQ. V was trimmed by 6 bases and J by 3 bases, leaving 21 bases between them. There are 17 residues in the CDR3. The CDR3 reads CASTLGQGGMSNEKLFF. DNA for the CDR3: TGCGCCAGCACCTTAGGGCAGGGCGGGATGTCTAATGAAAAACTGTTTTTT.

This chain joins TRBV13 and TRBJ2-7, with D possibly matching TRBD1 (5 bases). The germline gives CDR1 PRHDT, CDR2 FYEKMQ (reference sequence). The germline V and J ends were trimmed by 4 bases and 0 bases, with 10 bases remaining between them. The CDR3 extends over 14 amino acids. CDR3 sequence (DNA): TGTGCCAGCAGCTCAGGGTCTAGCTCCTACGAGCAGTACTTC. Translating it yields CASSSGSSSYEQYF.

The chain couples TRBV9 to TRBJ1-4, with D maybe TRBD1 (5 bases). Between the trimmed V and J ends, which lost 0 bases and 0 bases, there was a span of 9 bases. CDR1 is SGDLS, CDR2 YYNGEE, per germline. The CDR3 loop spans 16 amino acids. DNA for the CDR3: TGTGCCAGCAGCGTAGGACAGTCCACAACTAATGAAAAACTGTTTTTT. Protein product: CASSVGQSTTNEKLFF.

The chain has TRBV27 and TRBJ1-2; D remains unclear. This CDR3 spans 13 amino acids. Germline V lookup: CDR1 MNHEY, CDR2 SMNVEV (reference sequence). V was pared by 3 bases and J by 5 bases, with 10 bases between. Written as DNA, the CDR3 is TGTGCCAGCAGTTTCGGGAGCGATTATGGCTACACCTTC. Translated: CASSFGSDYGYTF.

The rearrangement links TRBV11-1 to TRBJ2-7; tentative D call: TRBD1 (6 bases). The CDR3 totals 16 residues. V was cut by 1 base and J by 5 bases, with 18 bases left in between. Germline CDR1 and CDR2: SGHAT and FQDESV (reference sequence). The DNA for the CDR3 is TGTGCCAGCAGCTTAGAGCCCCTTTCAGGGGTGCACGAGCAGTACTTC. Translated, it gives CASSLEPLSGVHEQYF.

The chain has TRBV5-6 and TRBJ2-2; D not certain. V was pared by 2 bases and J by 1 base, with 3 bases between. The CDR3 is 13 amino acids. In germline, CDR1 is SGHDT, CDR2 YYEEEE. CDR3 nucleotides: TGTGCCAGCAGCTTACAGAACACCGGGGAGCTGTTTTTT. As protein: CASSLQNTGELFF.